These 28 T cell receptor beta chains were all obtained from the same sample, sequenced in a study of T-cell reconstitution after alpha-beta-depleted transplantation in children. For TCRbeta, the library was prepared with unique molecular identifiers. TCRdb ran MiXCR on the PCR reads and lists one entry per CDR3 protein. Here the sample spans fewer than 550,000 distinct CDR3 sequences, approximately 10% being singletons. This specimen consisted of PBMCs, mostly from graft donor cells, obtained 180 days after TCRalphabeta/CD19-depleted stem cell transplant. The receptors were sampled from a female patient aged 2 to 10 who had a stem cell transplant for aplastic anemia, so the T cells may come from the graft donor.

This clonotype was picked up a small number of times. J is TRBJ1-1 and V is TRBV25-1; TRBD1 aligns across 9 bases. From germline, CDR1 is MGHDK and CDR2 SYGVNS. The trim removed 7 bases at V and 10 bases at J, leaving 13 bases unmatched. This CDR3 spans 14 amino acids. CDR3 residues: CASKEQGAYLSAFF. The DNA for the CDR3 is TGTGCCAGCAAGGAACAGGGGGCCTACCTGTCAGCTTTCTTT.

The rearrangement joins TRBV5-5 to TRBJ1-4; TRBD1 might be the D (5 bases). CDR3 length: 16 amino acids. V was cut by 4 bases and J by 0 bases, with 13 bases left in between. Germline V gene lookup returns CDR1 SGHKS and CDR2 YYEKEE (reference sequence). The chain's CDR3 is CASSAPTGSTNEKLFF. The CDR3 DNA sequence: TGTGCCAGCAGCGCGCCTACAGGCTCAACTAATGAAAAACTGTTTTTT.

This sequence joins TRBV3-1 and TRBJ2-1; D is possibly TRBD2 (5 bases). Between the trimmed V and J ends, which lost 1 base and 2 bases, there was a span of 12 bases. Per the germline V gene, CDR1 is LGHDT and CDR2 is YNNKEL (reference sequence). The length of the CDR3 is 16 residues. The CDR3 here is CASSQVGVGTYNEQFF. The CDR3 coding sequence is TGTGCCAGCAGCCAAGTCGGGGTGGGGACCTACAATGAGCAGTTCTTC.

This clonotype was found a few times. The genes are TRBV12-3 or TRBV12-4 and TRBJ2-7; 7 nucleotides line up with TRBD1. V dropped 2 bases and J dropped 3; count of bases not matched to a gene: 7. CDR3 length: 15 amino acids. The CDR3 DNA reads TGTGCCAGCAGTTTATCGGTATCAGGGGGCTACGAGCAGTACGTC. Translating gives CASSLSVSGGYEQYV.

V usage is TRBV5-6 and J usage is TRBJ2-7; D is ambiguous. The CDR3 loop spans 13 amino acids. Germline lookup yields CDR1 SGHDT and CDR2 YYEEEE. V lost 4 bases and J 0 bases, leaving 8 bases between the germline ends. DNA for the CDR3: TGTGCCAGCAGCCCCCGCCCCTCCTACGAGCAGTACGTC. It translates to CASSPRPSYEQYV.

V is TRBV4-3 and J is TRBJ2-1; 7 bases map to TRBD2. CDR3 length: 16 residues. Losses at the gene ends were 5 bases for V and 2 bases for J; bases not matched to a gene: 9. Looked up from germline, CDR1 is LGHNA and CDR2 is YSLEER. CDR3 sequence reads: CASSSTSADAYNEQFF. DNA for the CDR3: TGCGCCAGCAGCTCAACTAGCGCCGACGCCTACAATGAGCAGTTCTTC.

CDR3 sequence (DNA): TGTGCCAGCAGTTACCAAGGATGGGGCGAGCAGTACTTC. Amino acids: CASSYQGWGEQYF. This rearrangement joins TRBV6-2 or TRBV6-3 to TRBJ2-7, with no clear D. This CDR3 region has 13 residues. Trimming shortened V by 2 bases and J by 6 bases, and 11 bases separated the two germline ends. From germline, CDR1 is MNHEY and CDR2 SVGEGT.

This clonotype was seen a handful of times. V is TRBV5-1 and J is TRBJ1-6; tentatively, D is TRBD1 (5 bases). CDR3 length: 17 residues. Between the trimmed V and J ends, which lost 0 bases and 8 bases, there was a span of 18 bases. Germline V gene data show CDR1 as SGHRS and CDR2 as YFSETQ. The CDR3 sequence: CASSLVAGNMVDSPLHF. The CDR3 bases are TGCGCCAGCAGCTTGGTGGCAGGGAATATGGTGGATTCACCCCTCCACTTT.

This clonotype showed up just a few times. The CDR3 protein is CASSIAGEAFF. CDR3 in DNA: TGTGCCAGTAGTATAGCCGGTGAAGCTTTCTTT. The V gene is TRBV19, the J gene TRBJ1-1; D is unresolved. CDR3 size: 11 residues. The germline V gene encodes CDR1 LNHDA and CDR2 SQIVND (reference sequence). Deletions cut 1 base from V and 7 bases from J, with 4 bases between.

This clonotype was seen a few times. The chain is built from TRBV29-1 and TRBJ2-3, with D perhaps matching TRBD1 (5 bases). Trimming removed 1 base at V and 3 bases at J, with 17 bases between. The CDR3 consists of 16 residues. Germline-derived CDR1 and CDR2 are SQVTM and ANQGSEA. This chain's CDR3 is CSVEGDQGRRTDTQYF. The DNA for the CDR3 is TGCAGCGTTGAAGGCGACCAGGGTAGAAGGACAGATACGCAGTATTTT.

The sample holds many counts of this clonotype. V usage is TRBV5-1 and J usage is TRBJ2-4; TRBD1 matches at 9 bases. The CDR3 runs 15 residues. Germline V gene data show CDR1 as SGHRS and CDR2 as YFSETQ. V lost 0 bases to trimming and J lost 4 bases; unmatched junction nucleotides: 2. CDR3 residues: CASSLAGTGKNIQYF. The CDR3 DNA reads as TGCGCCAGCAGCTTGGCCGGGACAGGGAAAAACATTCAGTACTTC.

This clonotype was found a few times. The V and J genes are TRBV5-1 and TRBJ2-7, with 14 bases fitting TRBD2. V lost 4 bases and J lost 7; bases outside the gene matches: 10. The CDR3 consists of 16 residues. Germline CDR1 SGHRS, CDR2 YFSETQ. The CDR3 nucleotides are TGCGCCAGCAGCCTTCCGGGACTAGCGGGAGACCGAGAGCAGTACTTC. Translation gives CASSLPGLAGDREQYF.

CDR3 loop: CASSVAGTTFGAFF. CDR3 bases: TGTGCCAGCAGCGTCGCCGGGACAACATTTGGCGCTTTCTTT. V and J are TRBV5-6 and TRBJ1-1; the D gene is possibly TRBD1 (6 bases). CDR1 SGHDT and CDR2 YYEEEE come from the germline V gene. The CDR3 sequence is 14 residues long. V was cut by 4 bases and J by 11 bases, with 21 bases left in between.

This clonotype has just one count. V and J are TRBV2 and TRBJ2-4; tentative D call: TRBD1 (6 bases). This CDR3 spans 18 amino acids. Trimming cost V 11 bases and J 0 bases, with 26 bases left between them. CDR1 and CDR2 (germline): SNHLY, FYNNEI. The DNA for the CDR3 is TGTGCCTTCAGTTCCCGCAGGGGCGCGGTGCTAGCCAAAAACATTCAGTACTTC. It translates to CAFSSRRGAVLAKNIQYF.

This clonotype has at least ten counts. The V gene is TRBV20-1, the J gene TRBJ2-2; 11 positions agree with TRBD1. The CDR3 loop spans 14 amino acids. The trim removed 5 bases at V and 6 bases at J, leaving 5 bases unmatched. Germline V gives CDR1 DFQATT, CDR2 SNEGSKA (reference sequence). In nucleotides, the CDR3 is TGCAGTGCTGCTCCGGGACAGGGGGCCGGGGAGCTGTTTTTT. As protein: CSAAPGQGAGELFF.

This chain joins TRBV28 and TRBJ2-3; D call uncertain. There are 18 residues in the CDR3. Looked up from germline, CDR1 is MDHEN and CDR2 is SYDVKM. V dropped 3 bases and J dropped 3 bases, with 22 bases sitting between them. CDR3 in amino acids: CASSFMVSVWVETDTQYF. CDR3 in DNA: TGTGCCAGCAGTTTCATGGTATCAGTCTGGGTGGAGACAGATACGCAGTATTTT.

This clonotype has just a few counts. This chain uses TRBV12-3 or TRBV12-4 with TRBJ1-1, with D possibly matching TRBD1 (5 bases). The V end was cut by 0 bases, the J end by 0 bases, with 11 bases between. CDR3 length equals 16 residues. The CDR3 here is CASSLASRVMNTEAFF. DNA of the CDR3: TGTGCCAGCAGTTTAGCGTCCAGGGTCATGAACACTGAAGCTTTCTTT.

This clonotype was seen at least ten times. The chain employs TRBV28 and TRBJ2-3, with TRBD2 matching 10 bases. V dropped 5 bases and J dropped 6; count of bases not matched to a gene: 5. There are 14 residues in the CDR3. Germline CDR1 MDHEN, CDR2 SYDVKM. In nucleotides, the CDR3 is TGTGCCAGCAGTCTGGGGGGACTAGCGGATACGCAGTATTTT. This sequence encodes CASSLGGLADTQYF.

This clonotype showed up just a few times. The chain employs TRBV24-1 and TRBJ1-1, with TRBD1 matching 9 bases. The CDR3 totals 13 residues. Looked up from germline, CDR1 is KGHDR and CDR2 is SFDVKD. V lost 4 bases and J lost 7; bases outside the gene matches: 3. CDR3 sequence reads: CATSDLTGGEAFF. The CDR3 DNA is TGTGCCACCAGTGACTTGACAGGGGGTGAAGCTTTCTTT.

The chain links TRBV14 to TRBJ2-1, with 9 positions matching TRBD2. CDR3 length equals 16 residues. J lost 2 bases, V lost 1 base, and 3 bases had no gene match. The germline gives CDR1 SGHDN, CDR2 FVKESK. CDR3 residues: CASSQGAGGPYNEQFF. The CDR3 DNA sequence: TGTGCCAGCAGCCAAGGGGCGGGAGGGCCCTACAATGAGCAGTTCTTC.

The chain joins TRBV25-1 to TRBJ2-5; D unresolved. Germline values: CDR1 MGHDK, CDR2 SYGVNS. Deletions cut 3 bases from V and 5 bases from J, with 19 bases between. CDR3 length: 16 amino acids. CDR3 amino acids: CASSDPWPDGRETQYF. CDR3 sequence (DNA): TGTGCCAGCAGTGATCCATGGCCGGACGGGCGGGAGACCCAGTACTTC. Complete variable domain (other parts from reference TRBV25-1 and TRBJ2-5): EADIYQTPRYLVIGTGKKITLECSQTMGHDKMYWYQQDPGMELHLIHYSYGVNSTEKGDLSSESTVSRIRTEHFPLTLESARPSHTSQYLCASSDPWPDGRETQYFGPGTRLLVL.

The sample holds a few counts of this clonotype. The rearrangement links TRBV7-9 to TRBJ2-7, with D possibly called TRBD1 or TRBD2 (5 bases each). The germline gives CDR1 SEHNR, CDR2 FQNEAQ (reference sequence). The CDR3 runs 16 residues. Trimming left V 1 base short and J 4 bases short, with 17 bases between. The CDR3 sequence is CASSLVRGPSVYEQYF. CDR3 DNA: TGTGCCAGCAGCTTAGTGAGGGGCCCTTCTGTTTACGAGCAGTACTTC. Using reference TRBV7-9 and TRBJ2-7 for the parts outside the CDR3, the full variable domain is DTGVSQNPRHKITKRGQNVTFRCDPISEHNRLYWYRQTLGQGPEFLTYFQNEAQLEKSRLLSDRFSAERPKGSFSTLEIQRTEQGDSAMYLCASSLVRGPSVYEQYFGPGTRLTVT.

This clonotype was counted between two and nine times. The chain combines TRBV6-5 with TRBJ1-6; unclear D gene. Trimming left V 2 bases short and J 5 bases short, with 13 bases between. The CDR3 spans 16 residues. Looked up from germline, CDR1 is MNHEY and CDR2 is SVGAGI. The chain's CDR3 is CASSYEQGPNNSPLHF. The CDR3 DNA reads TGTGCCAGCAGTTACGAACAAGGGCCCAATAATTCACCCCTCCACTTT.

This sequence joins TRBV7-3 and TRBJ2-5; D not certain. The germline V gene encodes CDR1 SGHTA and CDR2 FQGTGA. Trimming cost V 5 bases and J 1 base, with 8 bases left between them. CDR3 size: 13 residues. This CDR3 reads CASSPMGQETQYF. In nucleotides, the CDR3 is TGTGCCAGCAGCCCCATGGGCCAAGAGACCCAGTACTTC.

The gene calls are TRBV27 and TRBJ2-1; 7 nucleotides agree with TRBD2. Per germline, CDR1 MNHEY and CDR2 SMNVEV (reference sequence). Unmatched junction bases numbered 11, after V lost 2 bases and J lost 4 bases. The CDR3 runs to 17 residues. CDR3 bases: TGTGCCAGCAGTTTAATCCTGGTCTCTAGCGGTTACAATGAGCAGTTCTTC. Translated, it gives CASSLILVSSGYNEQFF.

The rearrangement links TRBV20-1 to TRBJ2-5, with 10 positions matching TRBD2. Germline CDR1 reads DFQATT; CDR2 reads SNEGSKA (reference sequence). V shed 6 bases and J 5 bases; nucleotides not matched to a gene: 12. The CDR3 length is 15 residues. The CDR3 spells CSAPGTSDYRETQYF. DNA of the CDR3: TGCAGTGCCCCCGGGACTAGCGACTACAGGGAGACCCAGTACTTC.

The J gene is TRBJ2-3, the V gene TRBV28; either TRBD1 or TRBD2 may supply D (5 bases each). The ends were cut back, 8 bases at V and 0 bases at J, with 18 bases in the middle. CDR3 length: 16 residues. From germline, CDR1 is MDHEN and CDR2 SYDVKM. The CDR3 protein is CASVPTETTSTDTQYF. DNA for the CDR3: TGTGCCAGCGTCCCGACAGAGACTACTAGCACAGATACGCAGTATTTT.

V usage is TRBV15 and J usage is TRBJ2-7; D is unresolved. This CDR3 comprises 13 residues. Germline V lookup: CDR1 LNHNV, CDR2 YYDKDF (reference sequence). The V end was cut by 0 bases, the J end by 3 bases, with 6 bases between. CDR3 DNA: TGTGCCACCAGCAGAGATTGGGTCTACGAGCAGTACTTC. Amino acids: CATSRDWVYEQYF.